Below are 26 T cell receptor beta chains sequenced from a single sample in a study of blood T cells in healthy people across ages. Then a second PCR, running roughly 7 to 11 cycles, was carried out with a sample-barcoded 5' primer and a J-beta primer mix. MiXCR, run by TCRdb on the 5' RACE reads, gives a single entry per CDR3 protein. Here the sample spans about 730,000 distinct CDR3 sequences, roughly 43% being singletons. Sequenced sample: blood. The source of these receptors is a woman aged 55-69 years in good health.

The chain carries TRBV7-6 and TRBJ2-3; 9 bases are a match to TRBD1. In germline, CDR1 is SGHVS, CDR2 FNYEAQ. The CDR3 runs 16 residues. Unmatched junction bases numbered 6, after V lost 0 bases and J lost 5 bases. The CDR3, as DNA: TGTGCCAGCAGCTTAGCACAGGGGGCGGAGGGAGATACGCAGTATTTT. This codes for CASSLAQGAEGDTQYF.

The rearrangement links TRBV28 to TRBJ2-7; unclear D gene. The CDR3 totals 12 residues. Trimming left V 6 bases short and J 5 bases short, with 11 bases between. CDR1 MDHEN and CDR2 SYDVKM come from the germline V gene. In DNA, the CDR3 is TGTGCCAGCAGGACTGAGCGTGACGAGCAGTACTTC. Translating it yields CASRTERDEQYF.

J is TRBJ1-6 and V is TRBV12-3 or TRBV12-4, with 8 bases lining up with TRBD1. CDR3 length: 15 residues. V was clipped by 5 bases and J by 8 bases; unmatched bases: 8. Here the CDR3 reads CASSPGQGRDSPLHF. DNA for the CDR3: TGTGCCAGCAGTCCCGGACAGGGACGCGATTCACCCCTCCACTTT.

This clonotype has just a few counts. The rearrangement joins TRBV24-1 to TRBJ2-1; TRBD1 agrees at 12 bases. J was trimmed by 8 bases and V by 5 bases; bases with no gene match: 9. Germline V gene lookup returns CDR1 KGHDR and CDR2 SFDVKD. CDR3 length: 16 residues. CDR3 sequence (DNA): TGTGCCACCAGTGGTTCCCCGGGACAGGGGGCAGATGAGCAGTTCTTC. Encoded protein: CATSGSPGQGADEQFF.

V and J are TRBV7-3 and TRBJ2-2; D perhaps matches TRBD2 (6 bases). CDR1 SGHTA and CDR2 FQGTGA come from the germline V gene. V lost 1 base, J lost 5 bases, and 17 bases lay in between. CDR3 length: 17 residues. The DNA for the CDR3 is TGTGCCAGCAGCTTAAATTCGCCGGGACTGCTAACCGGGGAGCTGTTTTTT. It is translated as CASSLNSPGLLTGELFF.

The chain couples TRBV25-1 to TRBJ2-6; D possibly uses TRBD1 or TRBD2 (5 bases each). The CDR3 length is 17 residues. Germline loops: CDR1 MGHDK, CDR2 SYGVNS. V lost 3 bases to trimming and J lost 0 bases, with 12 bases between them. The CDR3 DNA follows: TGTGCCAGCAGTGAGCAGGGAGATACCTCTGGGGCCAACGTCCTGACTTTC. Amino acid sequence: CASSEQGDTSGANVLTF.

The J gene is TRBJ1-1, the V gene TRBV20-1, with D hard to call. The CDR3 runs to 11 residues. CDR1 and CDR2 from the germline V gene are DFQATT and SNEGSKA (reference sequence). Trimming pared 5 bases from V and 11 bases from J, leaving 15 bases between. CDR3 coding DNA: TGCAGTGCTGCAAAGGAATCCGGGGCTTTCTTT. It encodes CSAAKESGAFF.

This chain uses TRBV7-6 with TRBJ2-3, with TRBD1 matching over 7 bases. Germline lookup yields CDR1 SGHVS and CDR2 FNYEAQ. With 3 bases clipped from V and 1 base from J, the junction kept 4 bases outside the gene matches. This CDR3 is built from 15 residues. The chain's CDR3 is CASSFRTGRTDTQYF. The CDR3 DNA is TGTGCCAGCAGCTTCAGGACAGGACGCACAGATACGCAGTATTTT.

This sequence joins TRBV4-1 and TRBJ2-7, with TRBD2 matching 8 bases. The ends lost 4 bases at V and 10 bases at J; junction bases unmatched: 15. The CDR3 sequence is 15 residues long. From germline, CDR1 is MGHRA and CDR2 YSYEKL. The CDR3 DNA reads TGCGCCAGCAGCCCGGTGGGACTAGGGCGAGAGGACCAGTACTTC. The encoded protein is CASSPVGLGREDQYF.

The chain carries TRBV2 and TRBJ2-1; 7 nucleotides match TRBD2. Trimming took 5 bases from V and 6 from J; bases not matched to a gene: 7. The CDR3 is made up of 14 amino acids. Germline CDR1 is SNHLY and CDR2 is FYNNEI. As DNA, the CDR3 is TGTGCCAGCAGTCCCCAGCGGGACCTCAATGAGCAGTTCTTC. Translation gives CASSPQRDLNEQFF.

The V call is TRBV7-9, the J call TRBJ1-1; D may be TRBD1 (5 bases). Trimming left V 3 bases short and J 4 bases short, with 12 bases between. Germline V gives CDR1 SEHNR, CDR2 FQNEAQ (reference sequence). The CDR3 contains 14 residues. CDR3 protein: CASSFLTESTEAFF. Here the CDR3 DNA reads TGTGCCAGCAGCTTCCTGACAGAATCCACTGAAGCTTTCTTT.

V and J are TRBV27 and TRBJ1-1, with 8 bases fitting TRBD1. The J segment lost 10 bases and the V segment lost 2 bases, leaving 6 bases of the junction unmatched. Germline assignment: CDR1 MNHEY and CDR2 SMNVEV (reference sequence). The CDR3 has 13 residues. CDR3 in amino acids: CASSLGPQGAAFF. The CDR3 DNA reads as TGTGCCAGCAGTTTAGGACCGCAGGGGGCAGCTTTCTTT.

CDR3 nucleotide sequence: TGTGCCAGCAGTTACTCGGTGTCAGAGGGAGGAGTCGTGAATACGCAGTATTTT. As protein: CASSYSVSEGGVVNTQYF. The genes are TRBV6-2 or TRBV6-3 and TRBJ2-3; D is perhaps TRBD2 (6 bases). The germline CDR1 and CDR2 sequences are MNHEY and SVGEGT. Trimming cost V 0 bases and J 7 bases, with 23 bases left between them. This CDR3 has 18 residues.

This clonotype has just a few counts. CDR3 amino acids: CASSVDPGSNTEAFF. The DNA of the CDR3 is TGTGCCAGCAGCGTAGATCCGGGGTCGAACACTGAAGCTTTCTTT. The rearrangement uses TRBV9 and TRBJ1-1, with unresolved D. This CDR3 has 15 residues. With 0 bases removed from V and 1 base from J, the gap between germline ends came to 10 bases. Germline V CDR1 and CDR2: SGDLS, YYNGEE.

The genes are TRBV7-2 and TRBJ2-5; 10 bases fit TRBD2. J gave up 0 bases and V 4 bases, and 14 bases lay outside the gene matches. CDR3 length: 19 amino acids. In germline, CDR1 is SGHTA, CDR2 FQGNSA. CDR3: CASSYRAGLAIENQETQYF. The CDR3 DNA reads TGTGCCAGCAGCTATAGGGCGGGACTAGCGATTGAGAACCAAGAGACCCAGTACTTC.

CDR3: CASNSGAGANVLTF. The DNA for the CDR3 is TGTGCCAGCAACAGCGGGGCTGGGGCCAACGTCCTGACTTTC. This chain uses TRBV13 with TRBJ2-6, with 7 bases identical to TRBD2. The CDR3 is made up of 14 amino acids. Trimming cost V 7 bases and J 2 bases; bases outside gene matches: 2. CDR1 and CDR2 from the germline V gene are PRHDT and FYEKMQ (reference sequence).

This clonotype occurred many times. This sequence joins TRBV7-2 and TRBJ1-2, with D tentatively TRBD1 (6 bases). Trimming pared 0 bases from V and 6 bases from J, leaving 17 bases between. The CDR3 contains 16 residues. Germline values: CDR1 SGHTA, CDR2 FQGNSA. The DNA of the CDR3 is TGTGCCAGCAGCTTAGCGATTGGACAGTATGACAATGGCTACACCTTC. Encoded protein: CASSLAIGQYDNGYTF.

This chain links TRBV28 with TRBJ1-3; 7 bases fit TRBD1. The CDR3 length is 17 residues. From germline, CDR1 is MDHEN and CDR2 SYDVKM. Germline trimming cut 2 bases from V and 5 bases from J; bases unmatched to any gene: 12. The CDR3 region is CASSLKRQGPIRNTIYF. The DNA for the CDR3 is TGTGCCAGCAGTTTAAAAAGACAGGGACCAATTCGAAACACCATATATTTT.

This clonotype was observed a handful of times. This chain connects TRBV29-1 to TRBJ2-7; a possible D gene is TRBD1 (6 bases). V was cut by 3 bases and J by 5 bases, with 11 bases left in between. The CDR3 totals 12 residues. Germline CDR1 is SQVTM and CDR2 is ANQGSEA. The CDR3 loop is CSVDRGSHEQYF. The DNA of the CDR3 is TGCAGCGTTGATAGGGGGTCCCACGAGCAGTACTTC.

This chain uses TRBV3-1 with TRBJ2-1; 11 nucleotides match TRBD2. The length of the CDR3 is 17 residues. Trimming took 2 bases from V and 1 from J; bases not matched to a gene: 4. Germline values: CDR1 LGHDT, CDR2 YNNKEL (reference sequence). The CDR3 DNA reads as TGTGCCAGCAGCCAATGGGGACTAGCGGATTCCTACAATGAGCAGTTCTTC. Its protein product is CASSQWGLADSYNEQFF.

The chain uses TRBV12-3 or TRBV12-4 and TRBJ2-1; 9 bases are shared with TRBD1. J lost 5 bases, V lost 7 bases, and 9 bases had no gene match. There are 15 residues in the CDR3. The CDR3 sequence: CASKKSGTGNNEQFF. The CDR3 region has the DNA TGTGCCAGCAAGAAATCCGGGACAGGGAACAATGAGCAGTTCTTC.

This clonotype showed up just a few times. V gene TRBV3-1 combines with J gene TRBJ2-3; no firm D call. The germline V gene encodes CDR1 LGHDT and CDR2 YNNKEL (reference sequence). The CDR3 length is 16 residues. The V gene lost 0 bases and the J gene lost 0 bases, with 10 bases spanning the gap. This chain's CDR3 is CASSQEATTSTDTQYF. DNA for the CDR3: TGTGCCAGCAGCCAAGAAGCCACCACTAGCACAGATACGCAGTATTTT.

V and J are TRBV29-1 and TRBJ2-1; the match to TRBD2 covers 7 bases. From germline, CDR1 is SQVTM and CDR2 ANQGSEA. V gave up 2 bases and J gave up 9 bases; unmatched junction bases: 10. This CDR3 comprises 14 residues. The CDR3 sequence is CSVEHAVREGEQFF. The CDR3 coding sequence is TGCAGCGTTGAACATGCAGTCAGGGAGGGTGAGCAGTTCTTC.

The J gene is TRBJ2-5, the V gene TRBV18, with 8 bases fitting TRBD2. The tail of the sequence fits TRBJ2-7 better, so the J call may be wrong. Germline-derived CDR1 and CDR2 are KGHSH and LQKENI. This CDR3 contains 16 residues. CDR3 nucleotides: TGTGCCAGCTCACCATTTACGGGAGGGCGTAGCTACGAGCAGTACTTC. This gives the protein CASSPFTGGRSYEQYF.

This clonotype was found a few times. This chain links TRBV6-6 with TRBJ2-3, with a tentative D call TRBD2 (5 bases). The CDR3 has 13 amino acids. In germline, CDR1 is MNHNY, CDR2 SVGAGI (reference sequence). Trimming took off 7 bases at V and 5 bases at J, with 13 bases between the two ends. The CDR3 region has the DNA TGTGCCAGCACTAGGGAGTATATAGATACGCAGTATTTT. Protein sequence: CASTREYIDTQYF.

This clonotype turned up a few times. The J gene is TRBJ1-2, the V gene TRBV29-1; a possible D gene is TRBD1 (6 bases). Trimming removed 2 bases at V and 5 bases at J, with 18 bases between. Germline lookup yields CDR1 SQVTM and CDR2 ANQGSEA. This CDR3 region has 15 residues. The CDR3 sequence is CSVEYIGQTFYGYTF. The CDR3 DNA reads TGCAGCGTTGAATATATTGGACAGACTTTTTATGGCTACACCTTC.